This T cell receptor beta chain was observed in a study of T-cell reconstitution after alpha-beta-depleted transplantation in children. The authors prepared the TCRbeta library with unique molecular identifiers. TCRdb redid the calling of the PCR reads with MiXCR, one entry per CDR3 protein. The profile shows some 460,000 distinct CDR3 sequences, about 17% of them singletons. This clonotype occurred a few times. CDR3 size: 16 residues. The germline V gene has CDR1 SGHRS and CDR2 YFSETQ. V trimming: 2 bases; J trimming: 3 bases; junction bases outside the gene matches: 7. Here the sequenced sample was PBMCs, mostly from graft donor cells, taken 360 days after TCRalphabeta/CD19-depleted stem cell transplant. The V gene is TRBV5-1, the J gene TRBJ1-4; the match to TRBD1 covers 7 bases. The receptor's source is a boy under two years old who had a stem cell transplant for Wiskott-Aldrich syndrome, so the T cells may come from the graft donor. CDR3 loop: CASSFRHRGSNEKLFF. CDR3 bases: TGCGCCAGCAGCTTCCGACACAGGGGATCTAATGAAAAACTGTTTTTT. Full variable domain (missing parts from reference TRBV5-1 and TRBJ1-4): KAGVTQTPRYLIKTRGQQVTLSCSPISGHRSVSWYQQTPGQGLQFLFEYFSETQRNKGNFPGRFSGRQFSNSRSEMNVSTLELGDSALYLCASSFRHRGSNEKLFFGSGTQLSVL.